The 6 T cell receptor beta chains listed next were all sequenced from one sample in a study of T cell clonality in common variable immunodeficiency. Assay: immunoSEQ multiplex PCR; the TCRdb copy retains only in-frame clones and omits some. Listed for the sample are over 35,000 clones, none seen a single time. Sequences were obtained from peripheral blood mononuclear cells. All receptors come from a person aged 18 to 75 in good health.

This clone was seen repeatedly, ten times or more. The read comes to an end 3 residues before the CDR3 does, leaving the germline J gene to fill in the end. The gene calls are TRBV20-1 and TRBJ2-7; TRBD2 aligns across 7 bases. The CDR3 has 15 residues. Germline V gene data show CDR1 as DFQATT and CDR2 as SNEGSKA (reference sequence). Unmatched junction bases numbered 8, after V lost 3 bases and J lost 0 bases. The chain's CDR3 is CSASNAGETSYEQYF. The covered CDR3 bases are TGCAGTGCTAGTAACGCGGGGGAAACCTCCTACGAG.

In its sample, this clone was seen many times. CDR3 bases read: TGCGCCAGCAGCTTGACAGGGCCGAACACTGAA. It encodes CASSLTGPNTE. The entire CDR3 reads CASSLTGPNTEAFF. The chain recombines TRBV5-1 with TRBJ1-1, with D perhaps TRBD1 (6 bases). The read falls 3 residues short of the CDR3 end, and the missing part is taken from the germline J gene. CDR3 length equals 14 residues. The V gene's germline CDR1 is SGHRS and CDR2 YFSETQ. Trimming took 1 base from V and 1 from J, leaving 8 bases between them.

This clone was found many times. The CDR3 bases that were read are TGTGCCAGCAAGATCGGGGATAGCTCCTACGAG. This codes for CASKIGDSSYE. The CDR3 reads in full as CASKIGDSSYEQYF. V gene TRBV27 combines with J gene TRBJ2-7, with D perhaps TRBD2 (5 bases). The CDR3 end is not reached by the read, which stops 3 residues before it; the germline J gene fills it in. Germline V CDR1 and CDR2: MNHEY, SMNVEV (reference sequence). The CDR3 length is 14 residues. V lost 7 bases and J 0 bases, leaving 13 bases between the germline ends.

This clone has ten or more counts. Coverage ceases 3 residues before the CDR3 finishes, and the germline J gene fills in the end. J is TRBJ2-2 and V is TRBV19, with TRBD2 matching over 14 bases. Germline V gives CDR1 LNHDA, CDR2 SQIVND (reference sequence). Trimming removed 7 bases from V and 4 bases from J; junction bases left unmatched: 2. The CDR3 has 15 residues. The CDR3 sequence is CASTGLAGGTGELFF. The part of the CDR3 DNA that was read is TGTGCCAGTACAGGACTAGCGGGGGGCACCGGGGAG.

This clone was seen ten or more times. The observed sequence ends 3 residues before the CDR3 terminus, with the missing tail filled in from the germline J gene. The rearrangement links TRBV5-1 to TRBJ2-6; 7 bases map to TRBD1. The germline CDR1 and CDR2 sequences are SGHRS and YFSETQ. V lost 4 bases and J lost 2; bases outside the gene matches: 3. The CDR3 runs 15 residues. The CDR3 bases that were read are TGCGCCAGCAGCACAACAGGGGCTGGGGCCAACGTC. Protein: CASSTTGAGANV. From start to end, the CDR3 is CASSTTGAGANVLTF. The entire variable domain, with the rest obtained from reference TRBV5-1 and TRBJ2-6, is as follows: KAGVTQTPRYLIKTRGQQVTLSCSPISGHRSVSWYQQTPGQGLQFLFEYFSETQRNKGNFPGRFSGRQFSNSRSEMNVSTLELGDSALYLCASSTTGAGANVLTFGAGSRLTVL.

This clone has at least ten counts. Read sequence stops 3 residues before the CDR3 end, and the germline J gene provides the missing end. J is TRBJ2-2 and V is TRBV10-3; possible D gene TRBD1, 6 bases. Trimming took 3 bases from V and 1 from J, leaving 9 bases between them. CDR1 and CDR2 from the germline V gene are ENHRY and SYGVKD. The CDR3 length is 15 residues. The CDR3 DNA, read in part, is TGTGCCATCAGTGACACGGACAGGAACACCGGGGAG. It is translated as CAISDTDRNTGE. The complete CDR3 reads CAISDTDRNTGELFF.